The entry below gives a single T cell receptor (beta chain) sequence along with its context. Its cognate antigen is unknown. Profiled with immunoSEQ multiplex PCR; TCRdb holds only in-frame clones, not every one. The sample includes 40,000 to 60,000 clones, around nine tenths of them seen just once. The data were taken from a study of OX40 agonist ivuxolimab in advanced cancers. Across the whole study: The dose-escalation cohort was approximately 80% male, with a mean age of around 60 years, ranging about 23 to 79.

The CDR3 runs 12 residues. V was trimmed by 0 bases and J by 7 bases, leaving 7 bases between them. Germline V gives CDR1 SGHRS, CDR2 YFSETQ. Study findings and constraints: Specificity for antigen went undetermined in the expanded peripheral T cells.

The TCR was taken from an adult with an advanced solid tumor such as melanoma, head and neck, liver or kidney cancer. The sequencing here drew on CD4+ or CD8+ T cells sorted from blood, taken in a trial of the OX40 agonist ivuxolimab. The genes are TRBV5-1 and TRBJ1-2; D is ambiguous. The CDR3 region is CASSLGGGGYTF. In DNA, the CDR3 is TGCGCCAGCAGCTTGGGGGGAGGTGGCTACACCTTC.